The entry that follows covers one T cell receptor (beta chain) sequence. Sequencing was performed with immunoSEQ multiplex PCR; in TCRdb, only in-frame clones are kept and a portion is missing. This table has 35,000 to 40,000 clones, about 92% appearing once. The entry originates in a study of T cell changes during pregnancy in multiple sclerosis. CDR1 and CDR2 from the germline V gene are MDHEN and SYDVKM. V lost 6 bases to trimming and J lost 5 bases; unmatched junction nucleotides: 9. The CDR3 sequence is 15 residues long. The sequence derives from a female donor with multiple sclerosis, enrolled in a pregnancy study. Specimen: CD8+ T cells from peripheral blood mononuclear cells, collected in the third trimester of pregnancy. The chain has TRBV28 and TRBJ1-2; 10 nucleotides align to TRBD1. CDR3 coding DNA: TGTGCCAGCAGAAAAAGACAGGGGGCGCGTTATGGCTACACCTTC. Amino acid sequence: CASRKRQGARYGYTF.